The entry below gives a single T cell receptor beta chain sequence along with its context. Germline lookup yields CDR1 KGHSH and CDR2 LQKENI. The CDR3 is made up of 13 amino acids. Trimming shortened V by 4 bases and J by 7 bases, and 13 bases separated the two germline ends. The entry originates in a study of control samples from healthy donors and cancer patients. The repertoire was sequenced with immunoSEQ multiplex PCR; TCRdb's copy has only in-frame clones and lacks some. The data hold some 70,000 clones, with nearly 85% observed a single time. Sequencing input: blood. This chain uses TRBV18 with TRBJ1-1, with D perhaps matching TRBD1 (5 bases). This sequence was found in a man in his 60s in good health. The CDR3 DNA is TGTGCCAGCTCACGACAACGACAGCTTGAAGCTTTCTTT. Residues: CASSRQRQLEAFF. The full variable domain, with the rest looked up from reference TRBV18 and TRBJ1-1, is NAGVMQNPRHLVRRRGQEARLRCSPMKGHSHVYWYRQLPEEGLKFMVYLQKENIIDESGMPKERFSAEFPKEGPSILRIQQVVRGDSAAYFCASSRQRQLEAFFGQGTRLTVV.